This T cell receptor beta chain stems from a study of CD8+ T cells in alopecia areata. Overall study context: Spontaneous alopecia affected the approximately 6-12-month-old C3H/HeJ graft donors, whose skin was transplanted to approximately 7-10-week-old female C3H/HeJ mice. Findings of the study overall: Scalp sequencing also captures normal skin's resident alphabeta T cells. Relative to normal scalp, lesional scalp, especially alopecia totalis/universalis, showed higher clonality.

After isolation, RNA underwent reverse transcription to generate cDNA as the sequencing template. Data came from immunoSEQ multiplex PCR; TCRdb stores just in-frame clones and leaves some out. This sample includes about 300,000 clones with no singletons; its ten biggest clones take up about 1.1%. Sorting used CD4, CD8alpha, NKG2D, NKG2ACE and other markers on pooled cutaneous lymph node cells. On this clone itself: Its specificity is unknown. Genes and germline are mouse. The read finishes 4 residues shy of the CDR3 end, and the germline J gene is used to complete it.

Trimming pared 0 bases from V and 1 base from J, leaving 10 bases between. Germline V CDR1 and CDR2: FNHDT, SITEND (reference sequence). The CDR3 runs 15 residues. This rearrangement joins TRBV19 to TRBJ1-1, with D possibly TRBD1 on 6 matching bases. Sequences were obtained from CD4+ T cells sorted from a lymph node. This TCR came from a C3H/HeJ mouse with alopecia areata. The mice in this strain carry MHC haplotype H2-k. CDR3 region: CASSIEGVINTEVFF. Partial CDR3 DNA: TGTGCCAGCAGTATAGAGGGGGTGATAAACACA.